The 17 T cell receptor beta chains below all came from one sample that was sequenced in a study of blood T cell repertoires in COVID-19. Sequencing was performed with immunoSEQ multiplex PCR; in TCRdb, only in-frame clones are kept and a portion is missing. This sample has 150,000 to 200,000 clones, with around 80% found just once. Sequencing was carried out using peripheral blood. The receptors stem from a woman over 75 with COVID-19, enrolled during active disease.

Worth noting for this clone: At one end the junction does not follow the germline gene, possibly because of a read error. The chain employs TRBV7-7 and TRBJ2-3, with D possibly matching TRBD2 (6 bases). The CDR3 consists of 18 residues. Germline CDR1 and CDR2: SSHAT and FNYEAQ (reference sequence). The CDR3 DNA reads TGTGCTAGCAGCCCCCGGTTAGGGGCGGGACTTAGCACAGATACGCAGTATTTT. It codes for CASSPRLGAGLSTDTQYF.

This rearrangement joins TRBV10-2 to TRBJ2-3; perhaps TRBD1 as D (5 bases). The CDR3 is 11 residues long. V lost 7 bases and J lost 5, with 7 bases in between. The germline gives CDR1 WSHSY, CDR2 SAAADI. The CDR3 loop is CASIGEDTQYF. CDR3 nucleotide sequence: TGCGCCAGCATAGGGGAAGATACGCAGTATTTT.

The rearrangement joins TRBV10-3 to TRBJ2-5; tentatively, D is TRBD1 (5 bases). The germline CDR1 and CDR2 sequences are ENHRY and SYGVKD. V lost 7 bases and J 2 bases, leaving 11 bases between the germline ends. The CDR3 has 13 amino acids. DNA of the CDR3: TGTGCCATCATGACAGATAGTCAAGAGACCCAGTACTTC. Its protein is CAIMTDSQETQYF.

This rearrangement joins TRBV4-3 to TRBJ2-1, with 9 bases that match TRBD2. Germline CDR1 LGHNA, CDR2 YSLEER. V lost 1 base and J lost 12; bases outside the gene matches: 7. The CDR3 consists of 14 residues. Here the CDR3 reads CASSQGLAAGGQFF. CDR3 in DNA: TGCGCCAGCAGCCAAGGACTAGCGGCGGGGGGGCAGTTCTTC.

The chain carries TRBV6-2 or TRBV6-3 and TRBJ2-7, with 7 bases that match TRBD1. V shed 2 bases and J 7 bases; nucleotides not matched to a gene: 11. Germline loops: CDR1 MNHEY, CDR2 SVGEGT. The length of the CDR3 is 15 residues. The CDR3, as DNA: TGTGCCAGCAGTTACAGGGGGCCGGTCCATGAAGAGCAGTACTTC. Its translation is CASSYRGPVHEEQYF.

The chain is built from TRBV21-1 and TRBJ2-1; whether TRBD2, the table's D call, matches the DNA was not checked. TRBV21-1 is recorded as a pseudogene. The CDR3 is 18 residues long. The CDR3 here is CASSKTSGVLGSYNEQFF. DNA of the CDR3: TGTGCCAGCAGCAAGACTAGCGGGGTCCTAGGCTCCTACAATGAGCAGTTCTTC.

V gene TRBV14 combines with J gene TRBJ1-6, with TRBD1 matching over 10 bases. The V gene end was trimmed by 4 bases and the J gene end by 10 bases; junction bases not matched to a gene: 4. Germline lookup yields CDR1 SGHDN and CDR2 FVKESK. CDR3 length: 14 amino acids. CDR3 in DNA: TGTGCCAGCAGCCGCGGGACAGGGGAATCACCCCTCCACTTT. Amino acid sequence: CASSRGTGESPLHF.

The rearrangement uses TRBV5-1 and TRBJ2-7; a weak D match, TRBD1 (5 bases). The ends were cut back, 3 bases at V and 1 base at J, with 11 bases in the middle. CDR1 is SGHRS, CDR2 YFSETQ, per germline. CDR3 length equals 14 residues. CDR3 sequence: CASSYTGASYEQYF. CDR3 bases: TGCGCCAGCAGCTACACAGGAGCTTCCTACGAGCAGTACTTC.

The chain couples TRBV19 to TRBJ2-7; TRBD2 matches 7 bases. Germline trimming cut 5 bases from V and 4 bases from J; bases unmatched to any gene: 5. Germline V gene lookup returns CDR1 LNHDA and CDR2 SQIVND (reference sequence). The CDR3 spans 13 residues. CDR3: CASSPAGRYEQYF. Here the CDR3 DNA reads TGTGCCAGTAGTCCAGCGGGACGGTACGAGCAGTACTTC.

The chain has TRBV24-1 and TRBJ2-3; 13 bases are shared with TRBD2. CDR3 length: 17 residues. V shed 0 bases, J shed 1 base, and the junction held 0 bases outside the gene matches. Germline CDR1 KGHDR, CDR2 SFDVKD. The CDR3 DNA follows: TGTGCCACCAGTGATTTGGGACTAGCGGGAGGCACAGATACGCAGTATTTT. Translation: CATSDLGLAGGTDTQYF.

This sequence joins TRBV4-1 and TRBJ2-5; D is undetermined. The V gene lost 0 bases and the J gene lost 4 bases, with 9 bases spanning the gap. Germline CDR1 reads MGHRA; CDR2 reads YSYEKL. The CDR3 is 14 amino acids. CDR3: CASSQDQVVETQYF. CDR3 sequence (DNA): TGCGCCAGCAGCCAAGATCAAGTAGTAGAGACCCAGTACTTC.

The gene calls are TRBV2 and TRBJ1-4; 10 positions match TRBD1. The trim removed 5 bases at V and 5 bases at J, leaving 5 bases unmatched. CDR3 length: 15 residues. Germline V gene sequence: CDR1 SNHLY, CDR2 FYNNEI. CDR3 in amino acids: CASSYGQGVNEKLFF. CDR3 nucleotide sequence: TGTGCCAGCAGTTATGGACAGGGGGTAAATGAAAAACTGTTTTTT.

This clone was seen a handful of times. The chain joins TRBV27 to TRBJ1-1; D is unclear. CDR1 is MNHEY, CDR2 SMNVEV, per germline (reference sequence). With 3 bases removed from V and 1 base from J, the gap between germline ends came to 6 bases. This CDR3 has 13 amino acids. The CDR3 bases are TGTGCCAGCAGTTTTGGAGCGAACACTGAAGCTTTCTTT. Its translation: CASSFGANTEAFF.

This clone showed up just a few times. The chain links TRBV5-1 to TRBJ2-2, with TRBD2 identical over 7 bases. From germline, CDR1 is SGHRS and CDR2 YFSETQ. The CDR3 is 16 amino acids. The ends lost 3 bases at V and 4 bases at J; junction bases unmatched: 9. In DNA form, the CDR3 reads TGCGCCAGCAGCTGGTACGGGGAGGGCGGCACCGGGGAGCTGTTTTTT. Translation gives CASSWYGEGGTGELFF.

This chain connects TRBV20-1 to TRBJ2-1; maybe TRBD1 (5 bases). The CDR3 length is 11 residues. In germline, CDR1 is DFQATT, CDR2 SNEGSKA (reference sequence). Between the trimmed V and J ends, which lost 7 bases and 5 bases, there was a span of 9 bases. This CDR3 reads CSVPRDNEQFF. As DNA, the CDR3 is TGCAGTGTCCCCAGGGACAATGAGCAGTTCTTC.

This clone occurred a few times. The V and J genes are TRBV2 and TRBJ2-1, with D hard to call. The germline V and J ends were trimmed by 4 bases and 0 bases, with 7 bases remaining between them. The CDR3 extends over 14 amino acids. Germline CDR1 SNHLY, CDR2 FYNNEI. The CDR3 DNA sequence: TGTGCCAGCAGTGGCGCAGGCTCCTACAATGAGCAGTTCTTC. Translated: CASSGAGSYNEQFF.

CDR3 amino acids: CASSFQGREQYF. The CDR3 bases are TGTGCCAGCAGCTTTCAGGGTCGCGAGCAGTACTTC. The V call is TRBV12-1, the J call TRBJ2-7; TRBD1 is the table's D call and was not checked against the DNA. TRBV12-1 is a pseudogene. The CDR3 extends over 12 amino acids.